These 32 T cell receptor beta chains share one sample of origin, sequenced in a study of T cell responses to AZD1222 COVID-19 vaccine. Assay: immunoSEQ multiplex PCR; the TCRdb copy retains only in-frame clones and omits some. There are 75,000 to 90,000 clones in the sample; under 95% occur only once, and around 30% lies in the top ten. The sequencing here drew on peripheral blood, taken 28 days after the second AZD1222 dose. The receptors come from an adult who received the AZD1222 COVID-19 vaccine.

The rearrangement links TRBV30 to TRBJ1-5; a weak D match, TRBD1 (5 bases). Germline V gene sequence: CDR1 GTSNPN, CDR2 SVGIG (reference sequence). This CDR3 is built from 15 residues. Trimming cost V 3 bases and J 5 bases, with 17 bases left between them. The CDR3 nucleotides read TGTGCCTGGAGCCTCCGGGGGGGAGGCTATCAGCCCCAGCATTTT. The encoded protein is CAWSLRGGGYQPQHF.

The chain employs TRBV5-4 and TRBJ2-5; 14 positions agree with TRBD2. Losses at the gene ends were 4 bases for V and 4 bases for J; bases not matched to a gene: 9. In germline, CDR1 is SGHNT, CDR2 YYREEE (reference sequence). The CDR3 covers 17 residues. For the CDR3, the DNA is TGTGCCAGCAGCGGGGTGGGACTAGCGGGAGTAGGAGAGACCCAGTACTTC. Translating it yields CASSGVGLAGVGETQYF.

The CDR3 DNA reads TGTGCCAGCAGCGCACAGTCCCCAGATACGCAGTATTTT. It encodes CASSAQSPDTQYF. The chain uses TRBV3-1 (or the pseudogene TRBV3-2) and TRBJ2-3, with D unclear. This CDR3 has 13 residues. V was shortened by 5 bases and J by 4 bases, with 10 bases between the two germline ends. Germline V lookup: CDR1 LGHDT, CDR2 YNNKEL (reference sequence).

J is TRBJ2-1 and V is TRBV2, with D perhaps TRBD1 (6 bases). The CDR3 spans 13 residues. The germline gives CDR1 SNHLY, CDR2 FYNNEI. Trimming shortened V by 7 bases and J by 8 bases, and 15 bases separated the two germline ends. CDR3 amino acids: CASKGTGWDEQFF. The DNA for the CDR3 is TGTGCCAGCAAAGGAACAGGGTGGGATGAGCAGTTCTTC.

By proportion, this clone is medium-sized (0.01 to 0.1%). The chain has TRBV19 and TRBJ2-3; no definite D call. CDR3 length equals 14 residues. V was shortened by 4 bases and J by 7 bases, with 15 bases between the two germline ends. CDR1 is LNHDA and CDR2 is SQIVND in the germline V gene (reference sequence). CDR3 sequence: CASSTLTLPHTQYF. The CDR3 DNA is TGTGCCAGTAGTACCCTGACTCTCCCCCATACGCAGTATTTT. The full variable domain, in which reference TRBV19 and TRBJ2-3 provide the parts outside the CDR3, is DGGITQSPKYLFRKEGQNVTLSCEQNLNHDAMYWYRQDPGQGLRLIYYSQIVNDFQKGDIAEGYSVSREKKESFPLTVTSAQKNPTAFYLCASSTLTLPHTQYFGPGTRLTVL.

The chain links TRBV30 to TRBJ2-5; TRBD1 matches at 11 bases. J gave up 5 bases and V 8 bases, and 7 bases lay outside the gene matches. CDR1 and CDR2 from the germline V gene are GTSNPN and SVGIG (reference sequence). This CDR3 has 13 residues. The CDR3 is CAAGQGAEETQYF. The CDR3 nucleotides read TGTGCCGCAGGACAGGGGGCTGAGGAGACCCAGTACTTC. Complete variable domain (other parts from reference TRBV30 and TRBJ2-5): SQTIHQWPATLVQPVGSPLSLECTVEGTSNPNLYWYRQAAGRGLQLLFYSVGIGQISSEVPQNLSASRPQDRQFILSSKKLLLSDSGFYLCAAGQGAEETQYFGPGTRLLVL.

The gene calls are TRBV24-1 and TRBJ1-2, with TRBD1 matching over 8 bases. The length of the CDR3 is 16 residues. Germline CDR1 is KGHDR and CDR2 is SFDVKD. V lost 3 bases to trimming and J lost 3 bases; unmatched junction nucleotides: 8. The CDR3 protein is CATSDTPDREHYGYTF. CDR3 in DNA: TGTGCCACCAGTGATACCCCGGACAGGGAACACTATGGCTACACCTTC.

V gene TRBV29-1 combines with J gene TRBJ2-7; 8 bases line up with TRBD1. There are 11 residues in the CDR3. The germline V gene encodes CDR1 SQVTM and CDR2 ANQGSEA. V dropped 6 bases and J dropped 7; count of bases not matched to a gene: 5. Here the CDR3 DNA reads TGCAGCGTCCAGGGGGCGGGGGAGCAGTACTTC. The encoded protein is CSVQGAGEQYF.

This clone is a singleton in its sample. This chain uses TRBV19 with TRBJ2-5; D perhaps matches TRBD1 (6 bases). V lost 7 bases and J lost 3, with 24 bases in between. The CDR3 length is 17 residues. Germline CDR1 and CDR2: LNHDA and SQIVND (reference sequence). The CDR3, as DNA: TGTGCCAGTATAGGGGGTCCCCAACAGGGTTTTGAAGAGACCCAGTACTTC. Translated: CASIGGPQQGFEETQYF.

This clone has only a few counts. The chain recombines TRBV12-3 or TRBV12-4 with TRBJ2-5; D ambiguous. V was shortened by 3 bases and J by 5 bases, with 7 bases between the two germline ends. The length of the CDR3 is 12 residues. CDR3 sequence reads: CASSFRSETQYF. The CDR3 DNA follows: TGTGCCAGCAGTTTTAGGTCCGAGACCCAGTACTTC.

The rearrangement links TRBV13 to TRBJ2-7; tentative D call: TRBD1 (5 bases). Germline V CDR1 and CDR2: PRHDT, FYEKMQ (reference sequence). V was clipped by 2 bases and J by 3 bases, with 14 bases between them. CDR3 length: 15 residues. The CDR3 is CASSLQGTGRYEQYF. CDR3 DNA: TGTGCCAGCAGCTTACAGGGTACAGGACGCTACGAGCAGTACTTC.

The V gene is TRBV12-5, the J gene TRBJ1-4, with D possibly being TRBD1 (5 bases). The germline gives CDR1 LGHNT, CDR2 FRNRAP. Trimming cost V 5 bases and J 7 bases, with 11 bases left between them. There are 13 residues in the CDR3. The CDR3 nucleotides are TGTGCTAGTGGTACTTACGGGGGTGAAAAACTGTTTTTT. Amino acid sequence: CASGTYGGEKLFF. The variable domain in full, with the rest retrieved from reference TRBV12-5 and TRBJ1-4, is DARVTQTPRHKVTEMGQEVTMRCQPILGHNTVFWYRQTMMQGLELLAYFRNRAPLDDSGMPKDRFSAEMPDATLATLKIQPSEPRDSAVYFCASGTYGGEKLFFGSGTQLSVL.

The chain joins TRBV7-8 to TRBJ2-7; 11 positions match TRBD2. V gave up 6 bases and J gave up 1 base; unmatched junction bases: 8. The CDR3 length is 16 residues. The V gene's germline CDR1 is SGHVS and CDR2 FQNEAQ. In DNA form, the CDR3 reads TGTGCCAGCAGTGAACTAGCGGGAGCGCCGTCCTACGAGCAGTACTTC. Its protein product is CASSELAGAPSYEQYF.

The V call is TRBV24-1, the J call TRBJ1-2; D remains ambiguous. V lost 4 bases and J 5 bases, leaving 7 bases between the germline ends. This CDR3 is built from 12 residues. CDR1 and CDR2 (germline): KGHDR, SFDVKD. DNA for the CDR3: TGTGCCACCAGTGACCCTTGGTATGGCTACACCTTC. This encodes CATSDPWYGYTF.

This chain connects TRBV4-1 to TRBJ1-4, with unresolved D. CDR1 and CDR2 from the germline V gene are MGHRA and YSYEKL. V was cut by 4 bases and J by 8 bases, with 8 bases left in between. The CDR3 has 12 residues. In nucleotides, the CDR3 is TGCGCCAGCAGCCCATCGGGCGAAAAACTGTTTTTT. Translating it yields CASSPSGEKLFF.

The CDR3 loop reads CAIRWEGGVNEQYF. The DNA for the CDR3 is TGTGCCATCAGATGGGAAGGTGGGGTCAACGAGCAGTACTTC. The rearrangement uses TRBV10-3 and TRBJ2-7; D is uncertain. Germline-derived CDR1 and CDR2 are ENHRY and SYGVKD. The CDR3 extends over 14 amino acids. V was pared by 6 bases and J by 5 bases, with 17 bases between.

The J gene is TRBJ2-2, the V gene TRBV6-5; a weak D match, TRBD2 (6 bases). V lost 7 bases and J lost 6, with 18 bases in between. Germline assignment: CDR1 MNHEY and CDR2 SVGAGI. CDR3 length equals 15 residues. CDR3 sequence (DNA): TGTGCCAGCAACCGACTAGGAGTGGACTCCGGGGAGCTGTTTTTT. It is translated as CASNRLGVDSGELFF.

The rearrangement joins TRBV28 to TRBJ1-6, with TRBD1 matching 9 bases. This CDR3 spans 15 amino acids. V was pared by 6 bases and J by 0 bases, with 0 bases of the junction left unmatched. Germline V gene lookup returns CDR1 MDHEN and CDR2 SYDVKM. This chain's CDR3 is CASRTGGSYNSPLHF. CDR3 DNA: TGTGCCAGCAGGACAGGGGGCTCCTATAATTCACCCCTCCACTTT.

The genes are TRBV3-1 (or the pseudogene TRBV3-2) and TRBJ2-1, with a possible D match to TRBD2 (5 bases). CDR1 LGHDT and CDR2 YNNKEL come from the germline V gene (reference sequence). The V gene lost 4 bases and the J gene lost 10 bases, with 17 bases spanning the gap. This CDR3 is built from 14 residues. This CDR3 is CASSPGAPGIEQFF. DNA for the CDR3: TGTGCCAGCAGCCCTGGCGCCCCCGGGATAGAGCAGTTCTTC.

The chain links TRBV7-9 to TRBJ2-3, with TRBD2 matching over 7 bases. The germline V gene encodes CDR1 SEHNR and CDR2 FQNEAQ (reference sequence). The CDR3 length is 14 residues. The V and J ends lost 3 bases and 1 base, in that order; junction bases with no gene match: 1. The CDR3 bases are TGTGCCAGCAGCTTCCGGGGGGGCACAGATACGCAGTATTTT. Its protein is CASSFRGGTDTQYF. Based on the CDR3 plus reference TRBV7-9 and TRBJ2-3, the full variable domain is DTGVSQNPRHKITKRGQNVTFRCDPISEHNRLYWYRQTLGQGPEFLTYFQNEAQLEKSRLLSDRFSAERPKGSFSTLEIQRTEQGDSAMYLCASSFRGGTDTQYFGPGTRLTVL.

The genes are TRBV20-1 and TRBJ2-7, with D possibly matching TRBD1 (6 bases). Germline loops: CDR1 DFQATT, CDR2 SNEGSKA (reference sequence). With 6 bases removed from V and 7 bases from J, the gap between germline ends came to 13 bases. This CDR3 region has 11 residues. The CDR3 bases are TGCAGTGCGTTCCATACAGGGGAGCAGTACTTC. This translates into CSAFHTGEQYF.

The chain links TRBV6-2 or TRBV6-3 to TRBJ2-5; possible D gene TRBD1, 6 bases. Germline loops: CDR1 MNHEY, CDR2 SVGEGT. The V gene lost 7 bases and the J gene lost 4 bases, with 22 bases spanning the gap. This CDR3 is 16 amino acids long. CDR3 amino acids: CASTPQGGRSGETQYF. The CDR3 nucleotides are TGTGCCAGCACCCCGCAAGGGGGACGTAGTGGAGAGACCCAGTACTTC.

V usage is TRBV28 and J usage is TRBJ1-5; 7 bases fit TRBD1. The CDR3 extends over 13 amino acids. The J segment lost 6 bases and the V segment lost 7 bases, leaving 6 bases of the junction unmatched. Germline-derived CDR1 and CDR2 are MDHEN and SYDVKM. As DNA, the CDR3 is TGTGCCAGCATTAGGGGGCTGGGTCAGCCCCAGCATTTT. As protein: CASIRGLGQPQHF.

The chain recombines TRBV7-6 with TRBJ1-4, with no clear D. The germline V gene has CDR1 SGHVS and CDR2 FNYEAQ. The CDR3 is made up of 15 amino acids. V lost 1 base and J lost 2, with 8 bases in between. The CDR3 DNA sequence: TGTGCCAGCAGCTTAGGGGGAAGGACTAATGAAAAACTGTTTTTT. It specifies CASSLGGRTNEKLFF.

The rearrangement uses TRBV5-1 and TRBJ2-1; 7 nucleotides agree with TRBD2. The CDR3 has 15 residues. Trimming removed 0 bases from V and 7 bases from J; junction bases left unmatched: 7. Germline CDR1 reads SGHRS; CDR2 reads YFSETQ. CDR3 nucleotides: TGCGCCAGCAGCTTGGGGGGACTAAGAGTAAATGAGCAGTTCTTC. This codes for CASSLGGLRVNEQFF.

The V call is TRBV5-1, the J call TRBJ2-7; 9 bases agree with TRBD1. CDR1 is SGHRS and CDR2 is YFSETQ in the germline V gene. The CDR3 spans 13 residues. Germline trimming cut 5 bases from V and 5 bases from J; bases unmatched to any gene: 5. The CDR3 loop is CASSKDRGHEQYF. CDR3 DNA sequence: TGCGCCAGCAGTAAGGACAGGGGACACGAGCAGTACTTC. The complete variable domain, with remaining parts taken from reference TRBV5-1 and TRBJ2-7, reads KAGVTQTPRYLIKTRGQQVTLSCSPISGHRSVSWYQQTPGQGLQFLFEYFSETQRNKGNFPGRFSGRQFSNSRSEMNVSTLELGDSALYLCASSKDRGHEQYFGPGTRLTVT.

Only a few counts were recorded for this clone. This chain links TRBV18 with TRBJ2-6, with 7 bases identical to TRBD1. This CDR3 is 15 amino acids long. The V gene end was trimmed by 2 bases and the J gene end by 2 bases; junction bases not matched to a gene: 0. Germline V gene data show CDR1 as KGHSH and CDR2 as LQKENI. CDR3 in amino acids: CASSPTGAGANVLTF. The CDR3 nucleotides are TGTGCCAGCTCACCAACAGGGGCTGGGGCCAACGTCCTGACTTTC.

This chain joins TRBV2 and TRBJ2-1, with 8 bases identical to TRBD2. The CDR3 extends over 12 amino acids. After removal of 6 bases from V and 5 bases from J, the junction contained 0 bases not matched to a gene. The germline V gene encodes CDR1 SNHLY and CDR2 FYNNEI. The CDR3 DNA is TGTGCCAGCAGGGGACTAGACAATGAGCAGTTCTTC. This translates into CASRGLDNEQFF.

This chain links TRBV18 with TRBJ2-7; D might be TRBD1 (5 bases). This CDR3 comprises 14 residues. Germline V gives CDR1 KGHSH, CDR2 LQKENI. V was clipped by 6 bases and J by 4 bases, with 16 bases between them. The CDR3 sequence: CASSPTTVPYEQYF. In DNA form, the CDR3 reads TGTGCCAGCTCGCCCACGACAGTTCCGTACGAGCAGTACTTC.

This clone appeared once. The J gene is TRBJ2-2, the V gene TRBV2, with 9 bases aligning to TRBD1. CDR3 length: 14 residues. Losses at the gene ends were 7 bases for V and 7 bases for J; bases not matched to a gene: 7. Germline-derived CDR1 and CDR2 are SNHLY and FYNNEI. The CDR3 DNA reads TGTGCCAGCAACGGACAGGGGACGGGCGGGGAGCTGTTTTTT. Protein sequence: CASNGQGTGGELFF.

The chain combines TRBV11-1 with TRBJ1-6, with D tentatively TRBD1 (5 bases). CDR3 size: 14 residues. V lost 2 bases, J lost 7 bases, and 9 bases lay in between. CDR1 is SGHAT, CDR2 FQDESV, per germline (reference sequence). CDR3 nucleotides: TGTGCCAGCAGCTTATTTGGGGGGAATTCACCCCTCCACTTT. This encodes CASSLFGGNSPLHF.

The chain has TRBV3-1 (or the pseudogene TRBV3-2) and TRBJ2-7; 8 bases agree with TRBD1. The CDR3 length is 15 residues. The J segment lost 3 bases and the V segment lost 2 bases, leaving 6 bases of the junction unmatched. Germline lookup yields CDR1 LGHDT and CDR2 YNNKEL (reference sequence). The CDR3 here is CASSQTGGLRYEQYF. The CDR3 region has the DNA TGTGCCAGCAGCCAAACAGGGGGACTTCGCTACGAGCAGTACTTC.